The 5 T cell receptor beta chains presented below share a single source sample, sequenced in a study of molecular identifiers for immune sequencing clone quantification. One entry per CDR3 protein results from TCRdb running MiXCR on the PCR reads. Of a few hundred thousand distinct CDR3 sequences listed, 25% are singletons. Sequences were obtained from naive CD8+ T cells from blood, with Jurkat cell RNA spiked in. Subset meaning: FACS-sorted CD8+CD4-CCR7+CD45RA+ naive T cells. These receptors came from a human donor in good health. Some libraries in this study had Jurkat cell RNA spiked in.

This clonotype appeared a few times. A much larger clonotype is one base distant, so this may be a read error. The chain combines TRBV29-1 with TRBJ1-1; D gene uncertain. V lost 4 bases to trimming and J lost 2 bases, with 8 bases between them. The CDR3 covers 12 residues. Germline CDR1 and CDR2: SQVTM and ANQGSEA. CDR3: CSVGEGNTEAFF. For the CDR3, the DNA is TGCAGCGTTGGCGAGGGAAACACTGAAGCTTTCTTT. Based on the CDR3 plus reference TRBV29-1 and TRBJ1-1, the full variable domain is SAVISQKPSRDICQRGTSLTIQCQVDSQVTMMFWYRQQPGQSLTLIATANQGSEATYESGFVIDKFPISRPNLTFSTLTVSNMSPEDSSIYLCSVGEGNTEAFFGQGTRLTVV.

This clonotype was observed a handful of times. The chain combines TRBV12-3 or TRBV12-4 with TRBJ2-1, with D perhaps matching TRBD2 (6 bases). This CDR3 contains 14 residues. The V and J ends lost 9 bases and 0 bases respectively, with 12 bases between them. CDR3 protein: CASADGSSYNEQFF. The CDR3 nucleotides read TGTGCCAGTGCGGACGGGAGCTCCTACAATGAGCAGTTCTTC.

The gene calls are TRBV11-2 and TRBJ2-2; no firm D call. Germline lookup yields CDR1 SGHAT and CDR2 FQNNGV. V was trimmed by 5 bases and J by 2 bases, leaving 9 bases between them. CDR3 length: 14 residues. The CDR3 spells CASSQWENTGELFF. CDR3 bases: TGTGCCAGCAGCCAGTGGGAAAACACCGGGGAGCTGTTTTTT.

Comment on this clonotype: Because it lacks the conserved phenylalanine or tryptophan at the end, this CDR3 is likely a read error. The chain links TRBV7-3 to TRBJ2-7; TRBD2 aligns across 7 bases. The CDR3 totals 14 residues. Germline V CDR1 and CDR2: SGHTA, FQGTGA. The CDR3 spells CPSSLGQSGDEQYL. CDR3 DNA sequence: TGTCCCAGCAGCTTAGGCCAGAGCGGGGACGAGCAGTACCTC.

The chain joins TRBV4-3 to TRBJ1-2, with unresolved D. This CDR3 is 19 amino acids long. V was shortened by 0 bases and J by 8 bases, with 28 bases between the two germline ends. CDR1 and CDR2 (germline): LGHNA, YSLEER. Here the CDR3 DNA reads TGCGCCAGCAGCCAAGATGTTAGGATCTCGTCTTTGTTTGTAGGCGGCTACACCTTC. Residues: CASSQDVRISSLFVGGYTF.